The count of the clone carrying this T cell receptor (beta chain) is one. Per germline, CDR1 LNHNV and CDR2 YYDKDF (reference sequence). The germline V and J ends were trimmed by 0 bases and 6 bases, with 5 bases remaining between them. This CDR3 is 12 amino acids long. The data belong to a study of OX40 agonist ivuxolimab in advanced cancers. Clones were read by immunoSEQ multiplex PCR, and TCRdb kept only the in-frame ones, dropping some. Found here are tens of thousands of clones, approximately 81% of them singletons; the top ten hold 15%. The specimen was CD4+ or CD8+ T cells sorted from blood, collected in a trial of the OX40 agonist ivuxolimab. The sequence derives from an adult with an advanced solid tumor such as melanoma, head and neck, liver or kidney cancer. The chain carries TRBV15 and TRBJ1-2, with a weak D call TRBD1 (5 bases). This chain's CDR3 is CATSREGDGYTF. CDR3 nucleotides: TGTGCCACCAGCAGAGAAGGGGATGGCTACACCTTC.